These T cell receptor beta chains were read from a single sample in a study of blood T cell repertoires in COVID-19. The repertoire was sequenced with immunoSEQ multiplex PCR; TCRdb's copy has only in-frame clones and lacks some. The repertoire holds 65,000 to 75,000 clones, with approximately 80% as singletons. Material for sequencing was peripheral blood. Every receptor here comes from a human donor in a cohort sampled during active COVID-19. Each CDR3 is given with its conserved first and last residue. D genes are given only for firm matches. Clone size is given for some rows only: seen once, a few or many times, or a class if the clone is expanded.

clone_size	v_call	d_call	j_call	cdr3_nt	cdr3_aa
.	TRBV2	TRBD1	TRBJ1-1	TGTGCCAGCATGGGACAGGCTAGGACCACTGAAGCTTTCTTT	CASMGQARTTEAFF
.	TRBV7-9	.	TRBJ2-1	TGTGCCAGCAGCCGGTACAATGAGCAGTTCTTC	CASSRYNEQFF
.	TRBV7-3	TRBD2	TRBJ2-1	TGTGCCAGCAGCGCAAGCGGGAGAGAATACAATGAGCAGTTCTTC	CASSASGREYNEQFF
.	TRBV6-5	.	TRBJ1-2	TGTGCCAGCAGGGAGAGTGGTAACTATGGCTACACCTTC	CASRESGNYGYTF
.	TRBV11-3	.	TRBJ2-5	TGTGCCAGCAGCTTAGGCGGACACGGACCTAGTGGGACCCAGTACTTC	CASSLGGHGPSGTQYF
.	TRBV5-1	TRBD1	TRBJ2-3	TGCGCCAGCAGCTGGACAGGCGAGAGGCAAGATACGCAGTATTTT	CASSWTGERQDTQYF
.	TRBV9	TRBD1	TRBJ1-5	TGTGCCAGCAGCACTGGACAGGGTTGGCCACCTCAGCCCCAGCATTTT	CASSTGQGWPPQPQHF
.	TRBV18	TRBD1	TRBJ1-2	TGTGCCAGCTCACCGGGACAGGGCATACATGGCTACACCTTC	CASSPGQGIHGYTF
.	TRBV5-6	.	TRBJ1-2	TGTGCCAGCAGCACAGGTTATGAGGGCTACACCTTC	CASSTGYEGYTF
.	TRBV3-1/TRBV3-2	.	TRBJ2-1	TGTGCCAGCAGCCAAGATCGGGGTGAGCAGTTCTTC	CASSQDRGEQFF
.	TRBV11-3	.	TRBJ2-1	TGTGCCAGCAGCTTAGATGGGACAATGGTCAATGAGCAGTTCTTC	CASSLDGTMVNEQFF
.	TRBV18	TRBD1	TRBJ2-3	TGTGCCAGCTCACTCCGGGACAGAACAGATACGCAGTATTTT	CASSLRDRTDTQYF
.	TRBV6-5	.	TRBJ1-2	TGTGCCAGCAGTCCGGTTGGAGCTAACTATGGCTACACCTTC	CASSPVGANYGYTF
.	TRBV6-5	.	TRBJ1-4	TGTGCCAGCAAGCAAAAGACAGCAACTAATGAAAAACTGTTTTTT	CASKQKTATNEKLFF
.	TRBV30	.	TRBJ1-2	TGTGCCTGGAGAAACCCAGGGAACTATGGCTACACCTTC	CAWRNPGNYGYTF
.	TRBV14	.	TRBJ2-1	TGTGCCAGCAGCCATCCTGGACAGAATTACAATGAGCAGTTCTTC	CASSHPGQNYNEQFF
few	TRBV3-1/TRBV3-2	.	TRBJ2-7	TGTGCCAGCAGCCATACGGGAGGGGGCTTCGGCGAGCAGTACTTC	CASSHTGGGFGEQYF
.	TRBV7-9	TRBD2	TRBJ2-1	TGTGCCAGCAGCTTAGTGCTAGCGGGGTACAATGAGCAGTTCTTC	CASSLVLAGYNEQFF
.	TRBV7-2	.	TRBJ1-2	TGTGCCAGCAGCGCAACGGGGGACGGGCGGGTCTACACCTTC	CASSATGDGRVYTF
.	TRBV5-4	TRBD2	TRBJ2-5	TGTGCCAGCAGCTTGGGCGGAGGGGCGGGGGGCCGTATACGGGAGACCCAGTACTTC	CASSLGGGAGGRIRETQYF
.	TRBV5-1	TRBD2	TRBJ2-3	TGCGCCAGCAGCAAGGGGACTAGCGGGGGCACAGATACGCAGTATTTT	CASSKGTSGGTDTQYF
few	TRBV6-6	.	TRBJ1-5	TGTGCCAGCACCTCGGGCCAGGGGAATCAGCCCCAGCATTTT	CASTSGQGNQPQHF
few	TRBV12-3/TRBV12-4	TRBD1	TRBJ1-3	TGTGCCAGCAGTAGGGACAGTGGAAACACCATATATTTT	CASSRDSGNTIYF
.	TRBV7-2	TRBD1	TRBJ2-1	TGTGCCAGCAGCTTCGGGACAGGGAACAATGAGCAGTTCTTC	CASSFGTGNNEQFF
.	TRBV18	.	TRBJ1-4	TGTGCCAGCTCACCAGGAGAGTCCGAAAAACTGTTTTTT	CASSPGESEKLFF
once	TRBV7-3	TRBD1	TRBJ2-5	TGTGCCAGCACCAAGACAGGGGGCGTGCGGGAGACCCAGTACTTC	CASTKTGGVRETQYF
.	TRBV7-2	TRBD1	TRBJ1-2	TGTGCCAGCAGCGGACGGGACAGGGTGGGAAGCGGCTACACCTTC	CASSGRDRVGSGYTF
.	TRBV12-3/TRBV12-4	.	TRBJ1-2	TGTGCCAGCACCTCCTTCTATGGCTACACCTTC	CASTSFYGYTF
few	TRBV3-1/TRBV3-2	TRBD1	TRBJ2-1	TGTGCCAGCAGCCTCAGGGGGACAGGGCGTGATGAGCAGTTCTTC	CASSLRGTGRDEQFF
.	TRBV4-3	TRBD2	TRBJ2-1	TGCGCCAGCAGCCACAGTGGTCTAGCGGGAGGGCGCCATGAGCAGTTCTTC	CASSHSGLAGGRHEQFF
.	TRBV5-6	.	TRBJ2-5	TGTGCCAGCAGCTTGGCGGAAGGTAGCGGCTGGGTAGAGACCCAGTACTTC	CASSLAEGSGWVETQYF
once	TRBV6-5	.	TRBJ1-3	TGTGCCAGCAGTCAACAGGGTCTAACTGGAAACACCATATATTTT	CASSQQGLTGNTIYF
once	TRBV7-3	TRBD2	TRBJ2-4	TGTGCCAGCAGCTTAGGGCTAGCGGGTTTCCAAAACATTCAGTACTTC	CASSLGLAGFQNIQYF
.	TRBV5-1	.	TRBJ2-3	TGCGCCAGCAGCTTGGACCAGGGGCTTACAGATACGCAGTATTTT	CASSLDQGLTDTQYF
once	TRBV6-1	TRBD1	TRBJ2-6	TGTGCCAGCAGGGAAACAGGGGGCGCTGGGGCCAACGTCCTGACTTTC	CASRETGGAGANVLTF
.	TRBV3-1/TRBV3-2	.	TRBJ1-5	TGTGCCAGCAGCCAAGAGGGAGGGGTAGGACAGCCCCAGCATTTT	CASSQEGGVGQPQHF
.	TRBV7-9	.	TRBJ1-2	TGTGCCAGCAGCTCCTCAGGGGAGCGGAGCTATGGCTACACCTTC	CASSSSGERSYGYTF
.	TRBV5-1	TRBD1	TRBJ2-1	TGCGCCAGCAACCGGGACAGGGACGGTGAGCAGTTCTTC	CASNRDRDGEQFF
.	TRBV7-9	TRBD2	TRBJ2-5	TGTGCCAGCAGCGGGGCCGGGGGGGCCGGTGAGACCCAGTACTTC	CASSGAGGAGETQYF
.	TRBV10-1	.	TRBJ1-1	TGCGCCAGCAGTGAGCCTCCACGGGACTTGAACACTGAAGCTTTCTTT	CASSEPPRDLNTEAFF
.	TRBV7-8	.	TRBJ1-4	TGTGCCAGCAGCCAAGGACAGCCCGGAAAACTGTTTTTT	CASSQGQPGKLFF
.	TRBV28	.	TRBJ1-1	TGTGCCAGCAGTTCCCCGGGCCTCGCGGGTTTCTTT	CASSSPGLAGFF
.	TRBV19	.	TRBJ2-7	TGTGCCACCCGCCCTAGGGTGGCTGGAGGCTACTACGAGCAGTACTTC	CATRPRVAGGYYEQYF
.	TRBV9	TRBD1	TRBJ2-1	TGTGCCAGCAGCGGGCTGGGACAGGGGACCTACAATGAGCAGTTCTTC	CASSGLGQGTYNEQFF
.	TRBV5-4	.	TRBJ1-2	TGTGCCAGCAGCTTGGCCGGTAGGGACAATGGCTACACCTTC	CASSLAGRDNGYTF
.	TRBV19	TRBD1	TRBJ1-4	TGTGCCAGTAGTATGGACAGGGATAAAAAACTGTTTTTT	CASSMDRDKKLFF
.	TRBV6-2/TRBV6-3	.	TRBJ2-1	TGTGCCAGCAGCCGACTCAATGAGCAGTTCTTC	CASSRLNEQFF
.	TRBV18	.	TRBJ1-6	TGTGCCAGCTCACCTCCGGGAAGAGGTTCACCCCTCCACTTT	CASSPPGRGSPLHF
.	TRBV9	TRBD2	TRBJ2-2	TGTGCCAGCAGCGTACCCGGACTAGCGGGCACAACCGGGGAGCTGTTTTTT	CASSVPGLAGTTGELFF
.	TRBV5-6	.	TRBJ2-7	TGTGCCAGCAGCTTGAATCCCGGGTACGAGCAGTACTTC	CASSLNPGYEQYF
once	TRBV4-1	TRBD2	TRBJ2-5	TGCGCCAGCAGCCAAAAGGGACTAGCGGGGGGACAAGAGACCCAGTACTTC	CASSQKGLAGGQETQYF